This T cell receptor (beta chain) was captured in a study of blood T cells in healthy people across ages. Through a sample-barcoded 5' primer and a J-beta primer mix, a second PCR was run for roughly 6 to 12 cycles. MiXCR was run by TCRdb on the 5' RACE reads, yielding one entry per CDR3 protein. Of 730,000 or so distinct CDR3 sequences detected, roughly 43% appear once; the ten largest clones hold under 25%. Germline-derived CDR1 and CDR2 are LNHDA and SQIVND (reference sequence). V lost 5 bases and J lost 2, with 13 bases in between. This CDR3 is 15 amino acids long. The chain links TRBV19 to TRBJ2-1; tentatively, D is TRBD1 or TRBD2 (5 bases each). The receptor was derived from a woman aged 60-75 years in good health. Sequencing was carried out using blood. CDR3 sequence: CASSLRDVAYNEQFF. The CDR3 bases are TGTGCCAGTAGTCTCCGGGACGTAGCCTACAATGAGCAGTTCTTC.